These T cell receptor beta chains were read from a single sample in a study of shared clonotypes between healthy human individuals. Only in-frame clones appear in the TCRdb table, and some are missing; sequencing was by immunoSEQ multiplex PCR. The table records 2.3 million or so clones, approximately 93% of them present only once. Specimen: naive CD4+ T cells from PBMCs. Receptors were obtained from a man between 18 and 29 years old in good health. Some clones in this sample may be carry-over from other donors' samples. The CDR3 runs from the conserved cysteine through the conserved F or W. A D gene is named only where the DNA matches it firmly. Clone size is given for some rows only: seen once, a few or many times, or a class if the clone is expanded.

CDR3 | DNA | J | D | V | size
CASSSFGGGSRNYNEQFF | TGTGCCAGCAGCTCCTTCGGAGGTGGGAGCCGAAACTACAATGAGCAGTTCTTC | TRBJ2-1 | . | TRBV7-9 | .
CSVVAPPLRDYGYTF | TGCAGCGTTGTAGCCCCACCGTTGAGGGACTATGGCTACACCTTC | TRBJ1-2 | . | TRBV29-1 | .
CASTPHWGIAKNIQYF | TGTGCCAGCACCCCCCACTGGGGAATTGCCAAAAACATTCAGTACTTC | TRBJ2-4 | . | TRBV11-2 | .
CSVDRATSTDTQYF | TGCAGCGTTGATCGGGCAACTAGCACAGATACGCAGTATTTT | TRBJ2-3 | . | TRBV29-1 | .
CASSGGGFRNTIYF | TGCGCCAGCAGCGGCGGGGGCTTCAGAAACACCATATATTTT | TRBJ1-3 | . | TRBV5-1 | .
CSAGLAVEQFF | TGCAGTGCTGGACTAGCGGTTGAGCAGTTCTTC | TRBJ2-1 | TRBD2 | TRBV20-1 | .
CASSGRSGGNTIYF | TGTGCCAGCAGTGGCAGATCGGGAGGAAACACCATATATTTT | TRBJ1-3 | . | TRBV2 | .
CASSPEPKGDYEQYF | TGTGCCAGCAGCCCGGAACCGAAAGGGGACTACGAGCAGTACTTC | TRBJ2-7 | . | TRBV5-4 | .
CASSPQSAATYEQYF | TGTGCCAGCTCACCACAATCAGCGGCCACCTACGAGCAGTACTTC | TRBJ2-7 | . | TRBV18 | .
CASSPYRESNYGYTF | TGTGCCAGCAGCCCCTATAGGGAGTCTAACTATGGCTACACCTTC | TRBJ1-2 | . | TRBV7-3 | .
CASSLLQASSYNSPLHF | TGTGCCAGCAGCTTACTACAGGCGAGCTCCTATAATTCACCCCTCCACTTT | TRBJ1-6 | . | TRBV7-9 | .
CASNPRVGDYGYTF | TGTGCCAGCAACCCCAGGGTAGGGGACTATGGCTACACCTTC | TRBJ1-2 | . | TRBV7-2 | .
CSVAAGVNTEAFF | TGCAGCGTTGCGGCGGGGGTGAACACTGAAGCTTTCTTT | TRBJ1-1 | . | TRBV29-1 | few
CASSLQGARGNTIYF | TGTGCCAGCAGCCTTCAGGGGGCCCGAGGAAACACCATATATTTT | TRBJ1-3 | TRBD1 | TRBV7-9 | .
CASSLDGEGNTEAFF | TGTGCCAGCAGTCTGGATGGGGAGGGGAACACTGAAGCTTTCTTT | TRBJ1-1 | . | TRBV5-4 | .
CASSLRLASSYEQYF | TGTGCCAGCAGCTTAAGACTAGCGAGCTCCTACGAGCAGTACTTC | TRBJ2-7 | TRBD2 | TRBV5-4 | .
CASSSGQGDRGTDTQYF | TGTGCCAGCTCATCCGGACAGGGGGATAGGGGCACAGATACGCAGTATTTT | TRBJ2-3 | TRBD1 | TRBV18 | .
CASSWGTVNTEAFF | TGTGCCAGCAGTTGGGGAACGGTGAACACTGAAGCTTTCTTT | TRBJ1-1 | . | TRBV13 | few
CASSFRFSGQEAFF | TGCGCCAGCAGCTTTAGATTTTCGGGACAGGAAGCTTTCTTT | TRBJ1-1 | TRBD1 | TRBV5-1 | .
CAWSPGMNTEAFF | TGTGCCTGGAGTCCGGGGATGAACACTGAAGCTTTCTTT | TRBJ1-1 | . | TRBV30 | few
CATSRDMRSPGYTF | TGTGCCACCAGCAGAGATATGCGTTCTCCTGGCTACACCTTC | TRBJ1-2 | . | TRBV15 | .
CASSATGKGNQPQHF | TGTGCCAGCAGTGCAACAGGGAAAGGCAATCAGCCCCAGCATTTT | TRBJ1-5 | . | TRBV6-1 | few
CASFSLGGRRTDTQYF | TGTGCCAGCTTTTCTCTTGGCGGGAGGCGCACAGATACGCAGTATTTT | TRBJ2-3 | TRBD2 | TRBV5-4 | .
CASSNPGGVGANVLTF | TGTGCCAGTAGTAATCCAGGGGGCGTTGGGGCCAACGTCCTGACTTTC | TRBJ2-6 | TRBD1 | TRBV19 | .
CASSQEKTFAEAFF | TGTGCCAGCAGTCAAGAAAAAACATTCGCTGAAGCTTTCTTT | TRBJ1-1 | . | TRBV28 | .
CASSLEGSGRAGTHEQFF | TGCGCCAGCAGCTTGGAGGGTAGCGGGAGGGCCGGGACCCATGAGCAGTTCTTC | TRBJ2-1 | TRBD2 | TRBV5-1 | .
CASAGQVEQFF | TGTGCCAGCGCCGGGCAGGTTGAGCAGTTCTTC | TRBJ2-1 | . | TRBV28 | .
CASSRQLGQGYGYTF | TGTGCCAGCAGCCGACAGTTGGGACAGGGTTATGGCTACACCTTC | TRBJ1-2 | TRBD1 | TRBV11-2 | .
CATSRDIQRNTGELFF | TGTGCCACCAGCAGAGATATTCAGAGGAACACCGGGGAGCTGTTTTTT | TRBJ2-2 | . | TRBV15 | .
CASSREVDREQYF | TGCGCCAGCAGCCGTGAGGTCGATCGGGAGCAGTACTTC | TRBJ2-7 | . | TRBV5-1 | .
CASSAGTGVNEKLFF | TGTGCCAGCAGCGCCGGGACAGGGGTTAATGAAAAACTGTTTTTT | TRBJ1-4 | TRBD1 | TRBV9 | .
CASYEPHRVGYTF | TGTGCCAGCTACGAGCCCCACAGGGTCGGCTACACCTTC | TRBJ1-2 | . | TRBV28 | .
CASSLYRRGRGYEQYF | TGTGCCAGCAGTTTATACCGCCGCGGCAGGGGATACGAGCAGTACTTC | TRBJ2-7 | . | TRBV27 | .
CASSSTSDRTDTQYF | TGCGCCAGCAGCTCGACTAGCGATCGCACAGATACGCAGTATTTT | TRBJ2-3 | TRBD2 | TRBV10-1 | .
CASSEGLGIGGYTF | TGTGCCAGCAGTGAAGGGCTGGGAATCGGTGGCTACACCTTC | TRBJ1-2 | . | TRBV6-1 | .
CASSLVQGSTEAFF | TGTGCCAGCAGTTTGGTTCAGGGGAGCACTGAAGCTTTCTTT | TRBJ1-1 | . | TRBV6-5 | .
CASSLRLAGGLNEQFF | TGTGCCAGCAGCCTTCGACTAGCGGGAGGTTTGAATGAGCAGTTCTTC | TRBJ2-1 | TRBD2 | TRBV9 | .
CASSPDGDYGYTF | TGTGCCAGCTCACCGGACGGCGACTATGGCTACACCTTC | TRBJ1-2 | . | TRBV18 | .
CASSPYLAESYNEQFF | TGCGCCAGCAGCCCATATCTAGCGGAGTCCTACAATGAGCAGTTCTTC | TRBJ2-1 | TRBD2 | TRBV5-1 | .
CASSSILGAGELFF | TGTGCCAGCAGCTCCATACTGGGAGCCGGGGAGCTGTTTTTT | TRBJ2-2 | . | TRBV7-2 | .
CASSIRPVQTYEQYF | TGTGCCAGTAGTATAAGGCCAGTTCAAACCTACGAGCAGTACTTC | TRBJ2-7 | . | TRBV19 | .
CATSGLAGNTGELFF | TGTGCCACCAGTGGACTAGCGGGAAACACCGGGGAGCTGTTTTTT | TRBJ2-2 | TRBD2 | TRBV15 | .
CASSKRGLAGSAQYF | TGTGCCAGCAGCAAAAGGGGGCTAGCGGGATCGGCGCAGTATTTT | TRBJ2-3 | . | TRBV21-1 | once
CASSQDPSAGVGYNEQFF | TGCGCCAGCAGCCAAGATCCCTCAGCGGGAGTAGGCTACAATGAGCAGTTCTTC | TRBJ2-1 | TRBD2 | TRBV4-1 | .
CATGRGQGPDTQYF | TGTGCCACCGGCCGGGGACAGGGGCCAGATACGCAGTATTTT | TRBJ2-3 | TRBD1 | TRBV15 | .